This passage covers 6 T cell receptor beta chains from one sample sequenced in a study (dated by TCRdb to the mid-2010s). The method behind the library was 5' RACE. The sample was run on an Illumina MiSeq. Through fastp at Q25 and MiXCR, TCRdb rebuilt clones from the public reads, retaining in-frame beta chains. Rows matching on CDR3 protein sequence are summarized as one entry with the most common DNA and genes. The sample table records under 60,000 distinct CDR3 sequences; 28% of these occur just once. 2.1% of the sample is held by the ten biggest clonotypes. The sequenced sample consisted of naive CD4+ T cells sorted from blood. What the cell subset or site label conveys for this sample: naive CD4+ T cells, CD4+CD45RA+CD25-. Receptors were obtained from a female donor with breast cancer.

The V and J genes are TRBV4-1 and TRBJ1-4, with a possible D match to TRBD1 (5 bases). Per germline, CDR1 MGHRA and CDR2 YSYEKL. The ends were cut back, 4 bases at V and 8 bases at J, with 14 bases in the middle. CDR3 length: 14 residues. The CDR3 nucleotides read TGCGCCAGCAGCCCCGACCCCGGGGCCGAAAAACTGTTTTTT. Translation: CASSPDPGAEKLFF.

This clonotype was counted many times. The V and J genes are TRBV20-1 and TRBJ2-1; no clear D gene. V gave up 1 base and J gave up 4 bases, with 2 bases separating them. This CDR3 has 11 residues. Germline V gene lookup returns CDR1 DFQATT and CDR2 SNEGSKA (reference sequence). DNA of the CDR3: TGCAGTGCTAGAGTGTACAATGAGCAGTTCTTC. This encodes CSARVYNEQFF.

This rearrangement joins TRBV24-1 to TRBJ1-5; maybe TRBD1 (6 bases). This CDR3 has 15 amino acids. Germline values: CDR1 KGHDR, CDR2 SFDVKD. V was trimmed by 5 bases and J by 1 base, leaving 11 bases between them. CDR3 in amino acids: CATSVRGGSNQPQHF. In nucleotides, the CDR3 is TGTGCCACCAGTGTCAGGGGCGGGAGCAATCAGCCCCAGCATTTT.

Turning to this clonotype: Germline and junction disagree at one end, which may indicate a read error. This chain links TRBV6-1 with TRBJ1-1, with D uncertain. Germline CDR1 is MNHNS and CDR2 is SASEGT. This CDR3 has 13 amino acids. The CDR3 reads CASEPVGSTEACF. CDR3 DNA: TGTGCCAGCGAACCGGTTGGGAGCACTGAAGCTTGCTTT.

As regards this clonotype: It may be a read error: a sequence one base away is much more abundant. This sequence joins TRBV6-2 or TRBV6-3 and TRBJ2-1; TRBD2 aligns across 15 bases. The CDR3 covers 15 residues. CDR1 MNHEY and CDR2 SVGEGT come from the germline V gene. Written as DNA, the CDR3 is TGTACCAGCAGTTCCGGACTAGCGGGGGGGGATGAGCAGTTCTTC. Amino acid sequence: CTSSSGLAGGDEQFF.

In this sample, this clonotype turned up many times. The CDR3 loop reads CSVEQGRYTF. CDR3 bases: TGCAGCGTTGAGCAGGGTCGCTACACCTTC. The chain couples TRBV29-1 to TRBJ1-2; TRBD1 is a possible D gene (5 bases). This CDR3 has 10 residues. Trimming took 3 bases from V and 9 from J, leaving 8 bases between them. Germline V gene sequence: CDR1 SQVTM, CDR2 ANQGSEA.